This T cell receptor (beta chain) was retrieved from a study of blood T cells in healthy people across ages (dated by TCRdb to the mid-2010s). A note on the overall study: In model experiments, template switching captured roughly one uniquely barcoded TCR beta cDNA molecule for every two T cells. The donors were divided into four age groups: young (average roughly 17 years), middle-aged (over 35), aged (about 60) and long-lived (roughly 82). To track age-related changes in TCR beta repertoire diversity, the study relied on deep sequencing normalized with unique cDNA molecular identifiers. To avoid experimental bias, donors of different ages were distributed randomly across sequencing lanes. For two donors (one aged 18 to 29 and one aged 80 or older), the study analyzed two additional independent replicas of 1 million unique cDNA reads from the same blood draw.

On the study overall, not on this receptor specifically: There was a strong correlation between observed TCR beta diversity and the percentage of naive T cells measured by flow cytometry. Compared with the aged group, more naive CD4+ T cells, fewer expanded clones and increased TCR diversity were shown by the long-lived group, suggesting age selection. Bulk unsorted PBMC profiling prevented conclusive comparison of naive and antigen-experienced compartments. Because the CMV infection status of the donors was unknown, age-related changes in expanded clonotypes may potentially have been confounded. As age increased, observed TCR beta diversity per million T cells dropped in a roughly linear way, and a significant reduction was already evident by age around 41. Total diversity estimates from one million sequenced T cells were considered lower bounds and underestimates.

Sequences SGHTA (CDR1) and FQGNSA (CDR2) are obtained from the germline V gene. Its CDR3 holds 17 amino acids, cysteine through phenylalanine. The entry retains the CDR3 DNA only, 51 bases that are in frame from base 1. Trimming leaves V shorter by 2 bases and J shorter by 6 bases, with the junction holding 8 bases beyond the gene matches. This clonotype was detected a few times. Its antigen remains undetermined. No base-level quality is on record; no much larger clone is a single base apart. Libraries were built with 5' RACE. The run used an Illumina HiSeq 2500. The second PCR ran for about 6 to 12 cycles and used a J-beta primer mix along with a sample-barcoded 5' primer. A unique molecular identifier was introduced onto each TCR beta cDNA molecule by a template-switch 5' adaptor carrying 12 random nucleotides. At least 2.5 million CDR3-containing paired-end reads were obtained from each sample. All of the RNA was converted into first-strand cDNA using the Mint cDNA synthesis kit, with a TRBC-specific oligonucleotide serving as the primer. All cDNA was treated with uracil-DNA glycosylase and then went through a first 18-cycle PCR with the universal primers M1SS and BC2_uni_R. Per the source publication's procedure: For normalization, 1 million high-quality reads, each with a distinct molecular identifier, were randomly selected from each sample. Instead of being binned into consensus sequences, reads with shared molecular identifiers were discarded. MiTCR, set to a Q25 quality threshold and the strictest error-elimination algorithm, was used for CDR3 identification, clonotype clustering and error correction. Lower-bound total TCR beta diversity was estimated with a nonparametric unseen species model using Euler transformation. TCRdb handled the public reads itself, with Q25 trimming in fastp and clone calling in MiXCR, and kept productive beta chains. CDR3 protein sequences are deduplicated, and each keeps its most common genes and DNA. These V and J calls derive from TCRdb rather than the authors' analysis. The table for this sample lists fewer than 950,000 distinct CDR3 sequences; about 55% of them were counted only once. Of the sample, under 50% is held by the ten largest clones.

Donors were roughly 40 systemically healthy Caucasian individuals from Russia aged roughly 6 to 90 years. Each donor gave roughly 9 milliliters of peripheral blood, drawn into EDTA-treated Vacutainer tubes. Ficoll-Paque density-gradient centrifugation was used to isolate PBMCs, with at least 7 million per sample. Trizol reagent was used to extract total RNA from the PBMCs, yielding at least 6 micrograms per sample. The percentages of naive CD45RAhigh/CD27high T cells were determined by flow cytometry on a PBMC aliquot from every donor. This receptor chain uses TRBV7-2 and TRBJ2-3, with 13 bases aligning to TRBD2. The receptor was derived from an older man in good health. The source material was blood. The CDR3 is CASSLLLAGGRADTQYF. The nucleotides read TGTGCCAGCAGCTTATTACTAGCGGGAGGGCGTGCGGATACGCAGTATTTT.